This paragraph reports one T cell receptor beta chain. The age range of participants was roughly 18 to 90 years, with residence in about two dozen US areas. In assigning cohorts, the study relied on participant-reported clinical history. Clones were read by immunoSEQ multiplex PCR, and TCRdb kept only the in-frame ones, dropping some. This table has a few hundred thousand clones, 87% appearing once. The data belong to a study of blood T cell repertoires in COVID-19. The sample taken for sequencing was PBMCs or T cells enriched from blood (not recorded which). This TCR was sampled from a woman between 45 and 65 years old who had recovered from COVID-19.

The CDR3 coding sequence is TGTGCCAGCTCACCAAACAGGGGATGGACTGAAGCTTTCTTT. Encoded protein: CASSPNRGWTEAFF. The rearrangement joins TRBV18 to TRBJ1-1; 7 nucleotides match TRBD1. Per the germline V gene, CDR1 is KGHSH and CDR2 is LQKENI. V lost 2 bases and J lost 5; bases outside the gene matches: 5. The CDR3 runs 14 residues.